The 23 T cell receptor beta chains in this list originate from one sample, sequenced in a study of blood T cell repertoires in COVID-19. Sequencing used immunoSEQ multiplex PCR; TCRdb keeps in-frame clones, though not all of them. The sample includes around 300,000 clones, over 80% of them seen just once. The sequenced sample consisted of peripheral blood. Source of these receptors: a woman between 50 and 59 years old with active or convalescent COVID-19.

The chain uses TRBV19 and TRBJ2-2; TRBD2 might be the D (5 bases). Germline V gene sequence: CDR1 LNHDA, CDR2 SQIVND (reference sequence). Trimming removed 5 bases from V and 5 bases from J, with 12 bases in between. CDR3 size: 14 residues. CDR3 residues: CASSELESTGELFF. The CDR3, as DNA: TGTGCCAGTAGTGAACTAGAAAGTACCGGGGAGCTGTTTTTT.

The gene calls are TRBV14 and TRBJ2-1; possible D gene TRBD1, 6 bases. V lost 0 bases and J lost 8, with 11 bases in between. Germline-derived CDR1 and CDR2 are SGHDN and FVKESK. The CDR3 is made up of 14 amino acids. CDR3 loop: CASSQDYGGHEQFF. In DNA, the CDR3 is TGTGCCAGCAGCCAAGACTATGGGGGCCATGAGCAGTTCTTC.

This clone was recorded once. The chain is built from TRBV3-1 (or the pseudogene TRBV3-2) and TRBJ2-1; 11 positions agree with TRBD2. J was trimmed by 7 bases and V by 10 bases; bases with no gene match: 15. Germline-derived CDR1 and CDR2 are LGHDT and YNNKEL (reference sequence). The CDR3 runs 16 residues. As DNA, the CDR3 is TGTGCCAACCCCTTAAAGCGTAGCGGGGGGGAAAATGAGCAGTTCTTC. Its translation is CANPLKRSGGENEQFF.

This chain joins TRBV11-3 and TRBJ2-1; possible D gene TRBD1, 5 bases. Germline values: CDR1 SGHNT, CDR2 YENEEA. V was trimmed by 3 bases and J by 4 bases, leaving 7 bases between them. The CDR3 is 13 residues long. CDR3 DNA sequence: TGTGCCAGCAGCTTGGCAGGGTACAATGAGCAGTTCTTC. Its protein product is CASSLAGYNEQFF.

A single count supports this clone. This chain uses TRBV5-4 with TRBJ2-1; no clear D. Germline CDR1 is SGHNT and CDR2 is YYREEE (reference sequence). The CDR3 contains 13 residues. V was clipped by 0 bases and J by 7 bases, with 8 bases between them. Here the CDR3 DNA reads TGTGCCAGCAGCTTGGACGAGGCTAATGAGCAGTTCTTC. Its protein product is CASSLDEANEQFF.

This clone was seen only once. The rearrangement uses TRBV10-2 and TRBJ1-4, with D perhaps TRBD1 (6 bases). Germline lookup yields CDR1 WSHSY and CDR2 SAAADI. V was shortened by 2 bases and J by 16 bases, with 11 bases between the two germline ends. The CDR3 loop spans 11 amino acids. Here the CDR3 reads CASSEGQGQFF. CDR3 coding DNA: TGCGCCAGCAGTGAGGGTCAGGGACAGTTTTTT.

The V gene is TRBV19, the J gene TRBJ1-1; D not resolved. The CDR3 is made up of 19 amino acids. Germline CDR1 and CDR2: LNHDA and SQIVND (reference sequence). V lost 3 bases and J lost 1, with 24 bases in between. CDR3 amino acids: CASSIWRRETALQNTEAFF. CDR3 bases: TGTGCCAGTAGTATTTGGAGGAGGGAGACTGCTCTCCAGAACACTGAAGCTTTCTTT.

This chain links TRBV6-2 or TRBV6-3 with TRBJ2-7; 10 nucleotides line up with TRBD1. V shed 4 bases, J shed 1 base, and the junction held 1 base outside the gene matches. The length of the CDR3 is 14 residues. Per germline, CDR1 MNHEY and CDR2 SVGEGT. This CDR3 reads CASSWDRGSYEQYF. For the CDR3, the DNA is TGTGCCAGCAGTTGGGACAGGGGATCCTACGAGCAGTACTTC.

The V call is TRBV20-1, the J call TRBJ2-7, with a tentative D call TRBD2 (5 bases). The CDR3 is 14 residues long. The V and J ends lost 3 bases and 6 bases respectively, with 18 bases between them. Germline assignment: CDR1 DFQATT and CDR2 SNEGSKA (reference sequence). The CDR3 loop is CSASSEFRGFEQYF. The CDR3 nucleotides are TGCAGTGCTAGTAGCGAGTTCCGGGGATTCGAGCAGTACTTC.

This rearrangement joins TRBV2 to TRBJ1-3; unclear D gene. Germline assignment: CDR1 SNHLY and CDR2 FYNNEI. Trimming took 8 bases from V and 4 from J, leaving 15 bases between them. The CDR3 is 14 residues long. The DNA for the CDR3 is TGTGCCAGCTACCGTGCCACAACCGGAAACACCATATATTTT. This codes for CASYRATTGNTIYF.

The chain employs TRBV2 and TRBJ1-3; D might be TRBD1 (6 bases). Germline V CDR1 and CDR2: SNHLY, FYNNEI. Trimming took off 5 bases at V and 0 bases at J, with 11 bases between the two ends. The CDR3 is made up of 15 amino acids. For the CDR3, the DNA is TGTGCCAGCAGTAAGCTACAGGGCTCTGGAAACACCATATATTTT. Protein: CASSKLQGSGNTIYF.

This clone was seen just once. The chain links TRBV12-1 to TRBJ2-3; TRBD2 is the table's D call, not checked against the DNA. TRBV12-1 is an annotated pseudogene. The CDR3 spans 13 residues. The CDR3, as DNA: TGTGCCAGCAGCTTTCCCTGCACAGATACGCAGTATTTT. Amino acids: CASSFPCTDTQYF.

The chain joins TRBV20-1 to TRBJ2-4, with TRBD1 matching over 7 bases. The germline V gene encodes CDR1 DFQATT and CDR2 SNEGSKA (reference sequence). V was clipped by 6 bases and J by 10 bases; unmatched bases: 6. This CDR3 spans 11 amino acids. The CDR3, as DNA: TGCAGTGCACCTCGACAGGGTATTCAGTACTTC. Amino acids: CSAPRQGIQYF.

This clone has a single count. V gene TRBV6-6 combines with J gene TRBJ2-3; 13 bases agree with TRBD2. V lost 5 bases, J lost 5 bases, and 7 bases stayed unmatched. There are 16 residues in the CDR3. Germline V lookup: CDR1 MNHNY, CDR2 SVGAGI (reference sequence). CDR3 bases: TGTGCCAGCAGTCCCCTACTAGCGGGAGGGGGAGATACGCAGTATTTT. Translating gives CASSPLLAGGGDTQYF.

The V and J genes are TRBV3-1 (or the pseudogene TRBV3-2) and TRBJ2-7; 8 nucleotides line up with TRBD1. The ends lost 2 bases at V and 9 bases at J; junction bases unmatched: 12. The CDR3 has 15 amino acids. From germline, CDR1 is LGHDT and CDR2 YNNKEL (reference sequence). CDR3: CASSQPGTGPMGQYF. In DNA, the CDR3 is TGTGCCAGCAGCCAACCCGGGACAGGCCCTATGGGGCAGTACTTC.

The chain joins TRBV7-2 to TRBJ2-7; perhaps TRBD1 as D (6 bases). Germline CDR1 reads SGHTA; CDR2 reads FQGNSA. This CDR3 is 15 amino acids long. V shed 1 base and J shed 0 bases, with 10 bases lying between them. This chain's CDR3 is CASSLVRDISYEQYF. The DNA of the CDR3 is TGTGCCAGCAGCTTAGTTAGGGACATCTCCTACGAGCAGTACTTC.

The V gene is TRBV7-3, the J gene TRBJ2-1, with TRBD1 matching 9 bases. V lost 5 bases, J lost 4 bases, and 6 bases stayed unmatched. This CDR3 spans 15 amino acids. Germline V gives CDR1 SGHTA, CDR2 FQGTGA. In nucleotides, the CDR3 is TGTGCCAGCAGCCAAATGGGACAGGGTTACAATGAGCAGTTCTTC. Translated: CASSQMGQGYNEQFF.

This sequence joins TRBV27 and TRBJ1-6, with 9 bases fitting TRBD1. Germline trimming cut 6 bases from V and 2 bases from J; bases unmatched to any gene: 8. Per germline, CDR1 MNHEY and CDR2 SMNVEV (reference sequence). The CDR3 contains 17 residues. CDR3 coding DNA: TGTGCCAGCAGCGAGCTACAGGGGGCAGCCTATAATTCACCCCTCCACTTT. Its protein product is CASSELQGAAYNSPLHF.

V usage is TRBV5-4 and J usage is TRBJ2-1; D might be TRBD2 (5 bases). Germline CDR1 SGHNT, CDR2 YYREEE (reference sequence). Trimming left V 4 bases short and J 7 bases short, with 18 bases between. This CDR3 is built from 15 residues. DNA of the CDR3: TGTGCCAGCAGCGGAGGCCGCGGACCTGGGAATGAGCAGTTCTTC. Translated, it gives CASSGGRGPGNEQFF.

The genes are TRBV2 and TRBJ2-7; 7 nucleotides match TRBD2. CDR1 is SNHLY, CDR2 FYNNEI, per germline. This CDR3 region has 13 residues. Unmatched junction bases numbered 6, after V lost 6 bases and J lost 4 bases. DNA of the CDR3: TGTGCCAGCAGGCGGGAGCAGGGTTACGAGCAGTACTTC. It yields the protein CASRREQGYEQYF.

The chain is built from TRBV29-1 and TRBJ2-5; D not resolved. V was cut by 3 bases and J by 2 bases, with 10 bases left in between. From germline, CDR1 is SQVTM and CDR2 ANQGSEA. The CDR3 loop spans 13 amino acids. CDR3 residues: CSVDPSSQETQYF. The DNA for the CDR3 is TGCAGCGTTGATCCCAGTTCACAAGAGACCCAGTACTTC.

This chain uses TRBV5-1 with TRBJ2-3; TRBD2 agrees at 8 bases. CDR3 length equals 15 residues. V lost 2 bases and J lost 6; bases outside the gene matches: 8. Germline V gene data show CDR1 as SGHRS and CDR2 as YFSETQ. The CDR3: CASSLLAVGPDTQYF. The CDR3 DNA reads TGCGCCAGCAGCTTACTAGCGGTAGGACCCGATACGCAGTATTTT.

V and J are TRBV29-1 and TRBJ1-2, with 7 bases that match TRBD1. This CDR3 has 14 residues. CDR1 is SQVTM and CDR2 is ANQGSEA in the germline V gene. V trimming: 5 bases; J trimming: 2 bases; junction bases outside the gene matches: 8. CDR3 protein: CSVPNRQGNYGYTF. The CDR3 bases are TGCAGCGTTCCTAACCGACAGGGAAACTATGGCTACACCTTC. Complete variable domain (other parts from reference TRBV29-1 and TRBJ1-2): SAVISQKPSRDICQRGTSLTIQCQVDSQVTMMFWYRQQPGQSLTLIATANQGSEATYESGFVIDKFPISRPNLTFSTLTVSNMSPEDSSIYLCSVPNRQGNYGYTFGSGTRLTVV.